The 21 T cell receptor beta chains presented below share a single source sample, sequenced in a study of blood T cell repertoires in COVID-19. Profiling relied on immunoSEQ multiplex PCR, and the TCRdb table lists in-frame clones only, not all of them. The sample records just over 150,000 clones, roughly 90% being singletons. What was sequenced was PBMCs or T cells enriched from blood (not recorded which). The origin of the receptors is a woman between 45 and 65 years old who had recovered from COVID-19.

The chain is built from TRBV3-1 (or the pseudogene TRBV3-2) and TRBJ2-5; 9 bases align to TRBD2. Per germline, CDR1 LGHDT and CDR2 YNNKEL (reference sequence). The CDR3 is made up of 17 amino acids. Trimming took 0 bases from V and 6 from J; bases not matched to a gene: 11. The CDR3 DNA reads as TGTGCCAGCAGCCAAGATAACCGCGGGGGGGCGAGGAAGACCCAGTACTTC. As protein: CASSQDNRGGARKTQYF.

The CDR3 coding sequence is TGTGCCAGCAGCGCGCCCCGTGAGGGCCAAGAGACCCAGTACTTC. It specifies CASSAPREGQETQYF. The chain recombines TRBV5-6 with TRBJ2-5, with D tentatively TRBD2 (5 bases). Germline lookup yields CDR1 SGHDT and CDR2 YYEEEE. The CDR3 has 15 residues. V shed 4 bases and J shed 1 base, with 14 bases lying between them.

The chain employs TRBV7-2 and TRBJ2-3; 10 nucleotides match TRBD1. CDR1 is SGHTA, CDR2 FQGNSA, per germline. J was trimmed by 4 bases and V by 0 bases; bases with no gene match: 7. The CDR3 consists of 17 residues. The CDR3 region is CASSLALRTGGPDTQYF. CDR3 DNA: TGTGCCAGCAGCTTAGCATTGCGGACAGGGGGGCCAGATACGCAGTATTTT.

The CDR3 loop is CASSIARGSLNTEAFF. The DNA for the CDR3 is TGTGCCAGTAGTATTGCGCGGGGGTCCCTGAACACTGAAGCTTTCTTT. This chain uses TRBV19 with TRBJ1-1, with D possibly being TRBD1 (5 bases). The germline V gene has CDR1 LNHDA and CDR2 SQIVND (reference sequence). The CDR3 spans 16 residues. Between the trimmed V and J ends, which lost 3 bases and 0 bases, there was a span of 14 bases.

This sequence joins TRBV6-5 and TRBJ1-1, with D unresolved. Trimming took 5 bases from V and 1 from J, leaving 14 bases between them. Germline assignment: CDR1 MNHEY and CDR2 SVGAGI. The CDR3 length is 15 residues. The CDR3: CASSLSGRPNTEAFF. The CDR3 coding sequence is TGTGCCAGCAGTCTCTCGGGGAGGCCGAACACTGAAGCTTTCTTT.

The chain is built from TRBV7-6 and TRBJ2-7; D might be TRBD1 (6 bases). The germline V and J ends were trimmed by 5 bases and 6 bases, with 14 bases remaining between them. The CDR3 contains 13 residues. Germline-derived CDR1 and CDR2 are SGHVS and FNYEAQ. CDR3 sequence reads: CASSRTGFLEQYF. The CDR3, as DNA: TGTGCCAGCAGCCGCACAGGGTTCCTCGAGCAGTACTTC.

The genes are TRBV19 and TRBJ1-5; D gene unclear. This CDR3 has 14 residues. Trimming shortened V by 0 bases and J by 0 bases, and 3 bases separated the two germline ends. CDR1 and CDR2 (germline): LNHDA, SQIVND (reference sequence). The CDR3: CASSIDSSNQPQHF. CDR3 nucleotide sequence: TGTGCCAGTAGTATAGACAGTAGCAATCAGCCCCAGCATTTT.

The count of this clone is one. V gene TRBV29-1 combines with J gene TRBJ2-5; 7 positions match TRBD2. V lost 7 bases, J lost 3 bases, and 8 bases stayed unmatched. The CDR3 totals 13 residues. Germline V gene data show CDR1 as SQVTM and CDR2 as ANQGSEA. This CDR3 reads CSGRRSGEETQYF. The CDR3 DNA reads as TGCAGCGGCCGGAGGAGCGGGGAAGAGACCCAGTACTTC.

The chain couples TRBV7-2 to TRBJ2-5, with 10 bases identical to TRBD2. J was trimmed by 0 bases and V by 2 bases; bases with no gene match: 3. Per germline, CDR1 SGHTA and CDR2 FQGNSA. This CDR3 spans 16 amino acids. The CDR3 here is CASSLIAGGNQETQYF. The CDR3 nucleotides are TGTGCCAGCAGCTTAATAGCGGGGGGAAACCAAGAGACCCAGTACTTC.

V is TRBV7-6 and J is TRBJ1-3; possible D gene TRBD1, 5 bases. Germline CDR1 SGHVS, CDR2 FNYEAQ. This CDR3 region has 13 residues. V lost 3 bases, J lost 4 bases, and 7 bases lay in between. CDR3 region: CASSFGGGNTIYF. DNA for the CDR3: TGTGCCAGCAGCTTCGGGGGGGGAAACACCATATATTTT.

The CDR3: CASSTQGRGGYTF. CDR3 nucleotides: TGTGCCAGCAGTACCCAGGGGAGAGGAGGCTACACCTTC. The gene calls are TRBV6-5 and TRBJ1-2; D may be TRBD1 (6 bases). Looked up from germline, CDR1 is MNHEY and CDR2 is SVGAGI. Trimming removed 5 bases from V and 8 bases from J, with 15 bases in between. The CDR3 runs 13 residues.

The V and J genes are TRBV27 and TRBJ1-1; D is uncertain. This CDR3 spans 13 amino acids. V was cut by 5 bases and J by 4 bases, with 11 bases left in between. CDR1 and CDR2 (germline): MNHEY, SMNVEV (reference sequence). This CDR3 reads CASSPRVFTEAFF. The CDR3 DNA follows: TGTGCCAGCAGTCCTCGGGTTTTCACTGAAGCTTTCTTT.

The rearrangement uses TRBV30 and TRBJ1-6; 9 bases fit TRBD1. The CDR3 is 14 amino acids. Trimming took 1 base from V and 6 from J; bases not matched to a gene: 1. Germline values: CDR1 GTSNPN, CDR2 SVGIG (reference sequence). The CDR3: CAWSGQGGNSPLHF. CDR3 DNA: TGTGCCTGGAGTGGACAGGGGGGTAATTCACCCCTCCACTTT.

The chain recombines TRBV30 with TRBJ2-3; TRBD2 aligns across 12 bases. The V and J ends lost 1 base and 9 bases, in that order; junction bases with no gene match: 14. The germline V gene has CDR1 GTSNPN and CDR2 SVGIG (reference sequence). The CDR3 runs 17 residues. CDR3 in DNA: TGTGCCTGGAGTGCTAATCTAGCGGGGGGGGCCCTAGGCACGCAGTATTTT. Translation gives CAWSANLAGGALGTQYF.

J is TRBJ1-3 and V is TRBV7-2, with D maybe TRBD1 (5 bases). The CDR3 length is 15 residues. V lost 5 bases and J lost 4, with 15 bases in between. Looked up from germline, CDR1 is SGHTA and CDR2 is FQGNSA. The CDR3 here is CASSPPWGYGNTIYF. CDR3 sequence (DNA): TGTGCCAGCAGCCCCCCGTGGGGCTACGGAAACACCATATATTTT.

The CDR3 loop is CASKIGDTPNTGELFF. The CDR3 nucleotides read TGCGCCAGCAAAATCGGGGACACCCCGAACACCGGGGAGCTGTTTTTT. The chain is built from TRBV10-2 and TRBJ2-2; tentatively, D is TRBD1 (6 bases). From germline, CDR1 is WSHSY and CDR2 SAAADI. Trimming cost V 7 bases and J 0 bases, with 15 bases left between them. The CDR3 runs 16 residues.

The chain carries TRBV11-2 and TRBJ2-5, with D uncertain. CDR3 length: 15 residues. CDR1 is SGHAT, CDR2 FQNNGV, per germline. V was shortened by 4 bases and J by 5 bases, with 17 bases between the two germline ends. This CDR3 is CASSSPARVWETQYF. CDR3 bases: TGTGCCAGCAGCTCCCCCGCCCGGGTTTGGGAGACCCAGTACTTC.

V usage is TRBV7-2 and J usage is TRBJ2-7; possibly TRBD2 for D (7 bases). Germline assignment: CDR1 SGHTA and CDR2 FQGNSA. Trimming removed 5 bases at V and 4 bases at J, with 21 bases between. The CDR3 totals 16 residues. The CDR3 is CASSPGSRGAGYEQYF. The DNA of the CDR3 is TGTGCCAGCAGCCCGGGCTCACGGGGGGCCGGGTACGAGCAGTACTTC. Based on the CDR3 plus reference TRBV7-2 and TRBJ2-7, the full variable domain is GAGVSQSPSNKVTEKGKDVELRCDPISGHTALYWYRQSLGQGLEFLIYFQGNSAPDKSGLPSDRFSAERTGGSVSTLTIQRTQQEDSAVYLCASSPGSRGAGYEQYFGPGTRLTVT.

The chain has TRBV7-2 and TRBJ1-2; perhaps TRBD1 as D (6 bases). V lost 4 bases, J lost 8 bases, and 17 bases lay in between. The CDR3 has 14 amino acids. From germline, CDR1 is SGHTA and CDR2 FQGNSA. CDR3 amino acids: CASSSNPTGHGYTF. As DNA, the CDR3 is TGTGCCAGCAGCTCCAACCCCACAGGGCACGGCTACACCTTC.

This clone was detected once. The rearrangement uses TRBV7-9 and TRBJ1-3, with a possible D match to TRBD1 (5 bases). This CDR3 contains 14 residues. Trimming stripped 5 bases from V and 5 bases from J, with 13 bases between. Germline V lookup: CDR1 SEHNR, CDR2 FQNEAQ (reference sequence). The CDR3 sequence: CASSQDQGRNTIYF. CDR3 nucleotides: TGTGCCAGCAGCCAGGACCAGGGCCGAAACACCATATATTTT.

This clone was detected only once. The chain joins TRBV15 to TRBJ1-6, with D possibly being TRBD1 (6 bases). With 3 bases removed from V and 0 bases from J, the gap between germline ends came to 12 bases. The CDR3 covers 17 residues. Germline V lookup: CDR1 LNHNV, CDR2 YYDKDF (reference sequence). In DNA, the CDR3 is TGTGCCACCAGCAGGGAACAGGGTTTCTCCTATAATTCACCCCTCCACTTT. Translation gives CATSREQGFSYNSPLHF.